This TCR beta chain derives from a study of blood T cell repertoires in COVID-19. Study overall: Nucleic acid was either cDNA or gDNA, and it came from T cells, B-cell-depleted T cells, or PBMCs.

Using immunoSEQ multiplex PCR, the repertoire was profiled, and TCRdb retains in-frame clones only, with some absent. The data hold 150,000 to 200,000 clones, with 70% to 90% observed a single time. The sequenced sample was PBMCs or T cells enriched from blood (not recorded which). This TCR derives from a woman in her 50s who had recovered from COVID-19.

The CDR3 region is CASSSPRDGYTF. The CDR3 nucleotides read TGTGCCAGCAGCTCTCCGCGGGATGGCTACACCTTC. This sequence joins TRBV6-5 and TRBJ1-2, with D hard to call. CDR3 length: 12 amino acids. The germline V and J ends were trimmed by 6 bases and 6 bases, with 11 bases remaining between them. CDR1 is MNHEY, CDR2 SVGAGI, per germline.